Below, one T cell receptor beta chain is given with its context. The data are from a study of response to subunit inactivated influenza vaccine. The V gene's germline CDR1 is SGHRS and CDR2 YFSETQ. There are 14 residues in the CDR3. Trimming at V came to 0 bases and at J to 9 bases, leaving 8 bases not matched to a gene. TCRdb used MiXCR to reprocess the RT-PCR reads, holding one entry per CDR3 protein. The sample contains some 550,000 distinct CDR3 sequences, less than 25% of which appear only once. The same data also contributed to another study, on T cells expressing NK-cell markers. That source notes: Researchers built TCR beta cDNA using 5'RACE template switching with UMIs.

The chain couples TRBV5-1 to TRBJ2-5, with 7 bases lining up with TRBD2. Sequencing used CD4+ T cells sorted from PBMCs, obtained roughly 12 days after vaccination. The TCR was taken from a man aged 50 or older who received an inactivated influenza vaccine. This CDR3 reads CASSLEGDRGAQYF. CDR3 DNA sequence: TGCGCCAGCAGCTTGGAAGGAGACCGGGGGGCCCAGTACTTC. Complete variable domain (other parts from reference TRBV5-1 and TRBJ2-5): KAGVTQTPRYLIKTRGQQVTLSCSPISGHRSVSWYQQTPGQGLQFLFEYFSETQRNKGNFPGRFSGRQFSNSRSEMNVSTLELGDSALYLCASSLEGDRGAQYFGPGTRLLVL.